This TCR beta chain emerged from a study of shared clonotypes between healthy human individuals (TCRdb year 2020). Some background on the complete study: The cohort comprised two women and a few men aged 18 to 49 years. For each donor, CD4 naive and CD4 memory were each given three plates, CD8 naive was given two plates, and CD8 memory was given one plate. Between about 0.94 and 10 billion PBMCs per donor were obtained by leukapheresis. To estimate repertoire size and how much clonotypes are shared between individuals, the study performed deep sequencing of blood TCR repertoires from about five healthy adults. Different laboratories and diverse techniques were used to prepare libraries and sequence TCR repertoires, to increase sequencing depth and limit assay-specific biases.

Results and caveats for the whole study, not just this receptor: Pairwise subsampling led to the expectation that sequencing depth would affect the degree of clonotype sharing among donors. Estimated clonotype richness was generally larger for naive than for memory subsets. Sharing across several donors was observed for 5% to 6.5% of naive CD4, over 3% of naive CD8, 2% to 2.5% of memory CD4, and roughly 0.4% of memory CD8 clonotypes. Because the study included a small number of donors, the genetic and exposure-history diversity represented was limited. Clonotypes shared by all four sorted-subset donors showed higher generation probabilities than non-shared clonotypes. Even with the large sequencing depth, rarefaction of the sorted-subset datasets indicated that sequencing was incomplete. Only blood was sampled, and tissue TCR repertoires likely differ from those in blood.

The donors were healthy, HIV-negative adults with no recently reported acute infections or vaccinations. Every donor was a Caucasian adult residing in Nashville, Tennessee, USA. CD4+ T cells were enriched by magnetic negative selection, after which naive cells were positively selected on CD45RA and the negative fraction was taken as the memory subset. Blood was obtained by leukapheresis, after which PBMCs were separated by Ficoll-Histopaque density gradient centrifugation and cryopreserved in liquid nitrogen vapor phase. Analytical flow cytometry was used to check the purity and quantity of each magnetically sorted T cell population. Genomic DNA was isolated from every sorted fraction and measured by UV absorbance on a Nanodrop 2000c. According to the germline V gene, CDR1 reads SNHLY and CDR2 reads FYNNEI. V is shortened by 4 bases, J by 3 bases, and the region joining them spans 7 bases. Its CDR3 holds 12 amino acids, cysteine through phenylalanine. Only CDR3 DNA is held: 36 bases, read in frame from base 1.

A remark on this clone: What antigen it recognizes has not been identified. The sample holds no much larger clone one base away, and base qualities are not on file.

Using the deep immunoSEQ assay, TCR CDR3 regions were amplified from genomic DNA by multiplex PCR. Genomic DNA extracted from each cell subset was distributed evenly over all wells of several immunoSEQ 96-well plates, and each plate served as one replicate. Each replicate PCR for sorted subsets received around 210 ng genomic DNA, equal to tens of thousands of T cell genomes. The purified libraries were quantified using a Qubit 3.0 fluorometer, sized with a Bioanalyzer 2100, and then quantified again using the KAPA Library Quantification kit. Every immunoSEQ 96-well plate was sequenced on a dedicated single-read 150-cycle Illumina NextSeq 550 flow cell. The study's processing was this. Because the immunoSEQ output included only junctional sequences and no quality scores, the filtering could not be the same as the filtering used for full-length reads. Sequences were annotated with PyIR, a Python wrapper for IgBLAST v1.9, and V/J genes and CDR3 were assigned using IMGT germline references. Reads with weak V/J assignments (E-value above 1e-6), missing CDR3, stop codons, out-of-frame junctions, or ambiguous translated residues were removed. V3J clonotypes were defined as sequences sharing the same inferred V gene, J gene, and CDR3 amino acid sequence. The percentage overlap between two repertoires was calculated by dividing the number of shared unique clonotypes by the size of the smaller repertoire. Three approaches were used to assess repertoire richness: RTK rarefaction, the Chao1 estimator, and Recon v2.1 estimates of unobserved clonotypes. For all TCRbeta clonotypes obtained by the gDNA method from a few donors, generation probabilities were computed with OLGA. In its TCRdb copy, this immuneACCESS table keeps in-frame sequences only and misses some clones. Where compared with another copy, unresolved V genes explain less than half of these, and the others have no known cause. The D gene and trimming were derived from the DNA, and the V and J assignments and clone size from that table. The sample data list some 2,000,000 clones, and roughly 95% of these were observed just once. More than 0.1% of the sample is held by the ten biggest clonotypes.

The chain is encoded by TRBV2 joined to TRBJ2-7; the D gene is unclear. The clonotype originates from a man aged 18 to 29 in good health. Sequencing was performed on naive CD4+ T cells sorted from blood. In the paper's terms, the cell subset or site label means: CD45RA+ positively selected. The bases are TGTGCCAGCAGTGGACGGAACTACGAGCAGTACTTC. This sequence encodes CASSGRNYEQYF. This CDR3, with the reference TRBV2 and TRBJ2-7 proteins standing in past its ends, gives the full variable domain EPEVTQTPSHQVTQMGQEVILRCVPISNHLYFYWYRQILGQKVEFLVSFYNNEISEKSEIFDDQFSVERPDGSNFTLKIRSTKLEDSAMYFCASSGRNYEQYFGPGTRLTVT.